The 23 T cell receptor beta chains listed next were all sequenced from one sample in a study of T cells in Graves' hyperthyroidism and ophthalmopathy. TCR beta CDR3 sequences were amplified from RNA transcripts. An initial round of RT-PCR targeting the TCR CDR3 relied on the HTBI primer set. One entry per CDR3 protein, called by TCRdb with MiXCR from the multiplex PCR reads. Here the sample spans 250,000 to 400,000 distinct CDR3 sequences, roughly an eighth being singletons. The source material was blood. These TCRs come from a woman aged 40-49 years with Graves' ophthalmopathy.

This clonotype was recorded a few times. CDR3 residues: CSARDFAGQGTSEQYF. DNA for the CDR3: TGCAGTGCTAGAGATTTCGCGGGACAGGGGACGAGCGAGCAGTACTTC. The chain couples TRBV20-1 to TRBJ2-7, with TRBD1 matching 10 bases. Trimming cost V 0 bases and J 6 bases; bases outside gene matches: 11. CDR1 is DFQATT and CDR2 is SNEGSKA in the germline V gene (reference sequence). This CDR3 is built from 16 residues.

In its sample, this clonotype was seen many times. The chain couples TRBV28 to TRBJ2-1; 7 bases are shared with TRBD2. J was trimmed by 7 bases and V by 5 bases; bases with no gene match: 11. Germline loops: CDR1 MDHEN, CDR2 SYDVKM. This CDR3 has 15 residues. The chain's CDR3 is CASSTIGTINNEQFF. The CDR3 DNA sequence: TGTGCCAGCAGTACAATCGGGACTATAAATAATGAGCAGTTCTTC. Using reference TRBV28 and TRBJ2-1 for the parts outside the CDR3, the full variable domain is DVKVTQSSRYLVKRTGEKVFLECVQDMDHENMFWYRQDPGLGLRLIYFSYDVKMKEKGDIPEGYSVSREKKERFSLILESASTNQTSMYLCASSTIGTINNEQFFGPGTRLTVL.

Ten or more counts support this clonotype. CDR3 protein: CASDDSPSYGYTF. CDR3 bases: TGTGCCAGTGATGACAGTCCTTCCTATGGCTACACCTTC. The rearrangement links TRBV6-1 to TRBJ1-2, with TRBD1 as a possible D gene (5 bases). This CDR3 spans 13 amino acids. With 9 bases removed from V and 4 bases from J, the gap between germline ends came to 15 bases. CDR1 MNHNS and CDR2 SASEGT come from the germline V gene.

This clonotype was seen only a few times. The rearrangement links TRBV15 to TRBJ2-5; D could derive from TRBD1 or TRBD2 (5 bases each). There are 14 residues in the CDR3. V lost 0 bases to trimming and J lost 13 bases, with 18 bases between them. Germline assignment: CDR1 LNHNV and CDR2 YYDKDF (reference sequence). The CDR3 DNA reads as TGTGCCACCAGCAGAGATCTCCGGGACCCCGCCGGGTACTTC. Protein: CATSRDLRDPAGYF.

The chain links TRBV14 to TRBJ1-2; maybe TRBD1 (5 bases). CDR3 length: 12 amino acids. The germline V and J ends were trimmed by 1 base and 13 bases, with 13 bases remaining between them. Germline CDR1 SGHDN, CDR2 FVKESK. As DNA, the CDR3 is TGTGCCAGCAGCCAAGTGCAGGGTCTTCTCACCTTC. The encoded protein is CASSQVQGLLTF.

This clonotype was picked up a small number of times. J is TRBJ2-1 and V is TRBV20-1, with a tentative D call TRBD2 (6 bases). The CDR3 spans 16 residues. V lost 7 bases, J lost 0 bases, and 19 bases lay in between. CDR1 DFQATT and CDR2 SNEGSKA come from the germline V gene (reference sequence). This CDR3 reads CSGGPYSGSSYNEQFF. CDR3 bases: TGCAGTGGGGGCCCCTATAGCGGTAGCTCCTACAATGAGCAGTTCTTC.

This clonotype showed up many times. The chain carries TRBV11-2 and TRBJ2-1, with a weak D call TRBD2 (6 bases). The length of the CDR3 is 16 residues. Germline CDR1 SGHAT, CDR2 FQNNGV. V gave up 3 bases and J gave up 6 bases, with 18 bases separating them. CDR3 sequence reads: CASSLSGSSHRNEQFF. The CDR3 coding sequence is TGTGCCAGCAGCTTGAGCGGGTCTTCCCATCGCAATGAGCAGTTCTTC. The full variable domain, rest sourced from reference TRBV11-2 and TRBJ2-1, is EAGVAQSPRYKIIEKRQSVAFWCNPISGHATLYWYQQILGQGPKLLIQFQNNGVVDDSQLPKDRFSAERLKGVDSTLKIQPAKLEDSAVYLCASSLSGSSHRNEQFFGPGTRLTVL.

This clonotype was detected only a few times. The chain joins TRBV5-1 to TRBJ2-3; D may be TRBD1 (6 bases). Trimming took off 0 bases at V and 3 bases at J, with 11 bases between the two ends. Germline V lookup: CDR1 SGHRS, CDR2 YFSETQ. This CDR3 contains 15 residues. The CDR3 DNA reads as TGCGCCAGCAGCTTGGTCGGGACACGAACAGATACGCAGTATTTT. Protein: CASSLVGTRTDTQYF.

This clonotype was seen many times. The gene calls are TRBV28 and TRBJ2-3, with D unclear. From germline, CDR1 is MDHEN and CDR2 SYDVKM. The CDR3 is 12 amino acids. Between the trimmed V and J ends, which lost 10 bases and 0 bases, there was a span of 8 bases. The CDR3 DNA reads as TGTGCCACCGGGTCTAGCACAGATACGCAGTATTTT. It encodes CATGSSTDTQYF.

This clonotype was detected ten times or more. V and J are TRBV12-3 or TRBV12-4 and TRBJ2-7; weak D call: TRBD1 (5 bases). The ends were cut back, 6 bases at V and 0 bases at J, with 9 bases in the middle. The CDR3 is 13 amino acids. CDR3 protein: CASRDDSSYEQYF. CDR3 nucleotide sequence: TGTGCCAGCAGGGACGACAGCTCCTACGAGCAGTACTTC.

The table lists this clonotype with many counts. The V and J genes are TRBV10-3 and TRBJ2-7; no clear D gene. The germline V gene has CDR1 ENHRY and CDR2 SYGVKD. The CDR3 totals 13 residues. Between the trimmed V and J ends, which lost 3 bases and 7 bases, there was a span of 13 bases. The CDR3 is CAISERQATEQYF. The CDR3, as DNA: TGTGCCATCAGTGAAAGGCAGGCGACGGAGCAGTACTTC.

In this sample, this clonotype turned up a few times. The gene calls are TRBV5-1 and TRBJ1-1, with D unclear. Germline V gene data show CDR1 as SGHRS and CDR2 as YFSETQ. V was pared by 0 bases and J by 1 base, with 16 bases between. This CDR3 region has 17 residues. CDR3 residues: CASSLGILVPGNTEAFF. The CDR3, as DNA: TGCGCCAGCAGCTTGGGCATTCTGGTGCCGGGGAACACTGAAGCTTTCTTT.

The table lists this clonotype with many counts. Written as DNA, the CDR3 is TGTGCCAGCAGTGAACTAGCCGAGACCCAGTACTTC. As protein: CASSELAETQYF. The rearrangement links TRBV25-1 to TRBJ2-5; D possibly corresponds to TRBD2 (5 bases). The germline V gene encodes CDR1 MGHDK and CDR2 SYGVNS. This CDR3 is built from 12 residues. V was cut by 2 bases and J by 5 bases, with 6 bases left in between.

This clonotype was detected many times. This chain connects TRBV11-3 to TRBJ2-3; TRBD1 matches 7 bases. The CDR3 spans 15 residues. The V segment lost 4 bases and the J segment 2 bases; nucleotides outside the gene matches: 6. Germline CDR1 reads SGHNT; CDR2 reads YENEEA. The CDR3 sequence is CASSSQTGFTDTQYF. CDR3 nucleotide sequence: TGTGCCAGCAGCTCCCAGACAGGGTTCACAGATACGCAGTATTTT.

In its sample, this clonotype was seen many times. In DNA form, the CDR3 reads TGTGCCAGCAGTGAATCGAGGACAGGTACCTACGAGCAGTACTTC. This translates into CASSESRTGTYEQYF. V is TRBV2 and J is TRBJ2-7; 7 bases line up with TRBD1. Trimming cost V 2 bases and J 2 bases; bases outside gene matches: 6. The germline V gene encodes CDR1 SNHLY and CDR2 FYNNEI. The CDR3 extends over 15 amino acids.

This clonotype was seen ten or more times. This chain links TRBV6-5 with TRBJ2-1; 7 bases map to TRBD2. The CDR3 is 17 amino acids. V trimming: 0 bases; J trimming: 7 bases; junction bases outside the gene matches: 12. Germline values: CDR1 MNHEY, CDR2 SVGAGI. This chain's CDR3 is CASSYSYSGGPVNEQFF. The DNA of the CDR3 is TGTGCCAGCAGTTACTCGTATTCGGGGGGTCCTGTGAATGAGCAGTTCTTC.

This clonotype was recorded at least ten times. This rearrangement joins TRBV7-2 to TRBJ2-7; 7 positions match TRBD2. Germline trimming cut 5 bases from V and 1 base from J; bases unmatched to any gene: 8. Germline lookup yields CDR1 SGHTA and CDR2 FQGNSA. This CDR3 spans 15 amino acids. The CDR3 nucleotides read TGTGCCAGCAGCAAGATGACTAGCCCTTCCTACGAGCAGTACTTC. Residues: CASSKMTSPSYEQYF.

This clonotype was seen more than once but under ten times. The chain recombines TRBV19 with TRBJ1-1, with D possibly matching TRBD1 (5 bases). The germline gives CDR1 LNHDA, CDR2 SQIVND (reference sequence). Trimming removed 7 bases at V and 5 bases at J, with 20 bases between. The CDR3 is 15 residues long. This CDR3 is CASNHHVRGPTEAFF. The CDR3 nucleotides are TGTGCCAGTAACCACCATGTGAGGGGTCCTACTGAAGCTTTCTTT.

The rearrangement uses TRBV29-1 and TRBJ2-3; 7 bases align to TRBD2. CDR3 length: 18 residues. J was trimmed by 0 bases and V by 7 bases; bases with no gene match: 19. Germline assignment: CDR1 SQVTM and CDR2 ANQGSEA. CDR3 in amino acids: CSAPRVRSGVTSTDTQYF. The DNA of the CDR3 is TGCAGCGCCCCTCGTGTCAGGAGCGGGGTTACTAGCACAGATACGCAGTATTTT.

A word on this clonotype: A much larger clone is a single base away; this may be a read error. The chain is built from TRBV11-2 and TRBJ2-1, with D possibly matching TRBD2 (6 bases). The end of the DNA fits TRBJ2-7 better, so the J call may be wrong. There are 13 residues in the CDR3. CDR1 and CDR2 from the germline V gene are SGHAT and FQNNGV. Here the CDR3 DNA reads TGTGCCAGCAGCGTGGAGGGATTGGATGAGCAGTACTTC. It yields the protein CASSVEGLDEQYF.

This clonotype showed up just a few times. This rearrangement joins TRBV6-1 to TRBJ1-1; a weak D match, TRBD1 (5 bases). In germline, CDR1 is MNHNS, CDR2 SASEGT. Trimming cost V 2 bases and J 6 bases, with 16 bases left between them. The CDR3 spans 15 residues. The CDR3 loop is CASSERRQGIAEAFF. The CDR3 nucleotides read TGTGCCAGCAGTGAAAGAAGGCAGGGTATCGCTGAAGCTTTCTTT.

The gene calls are TRBV12-3 or TRBV12-4 and TRBJ2-1, with 7 bases matching TRBD2. The CDR3 is 14 amino acids. Trimming at V came to 3 bases and at J to 4 bases, leaving 3 bases not matched to a gene. DNA for the CDR3: TGTGCCAGCAGTTTCGGCGGGGGTTACAATGAGCAGTTCTTC. Translating it yields CASSFGGGYNEQFF.

The chain uses TRBV19 and TRBJ2-2; 13 positions match TRBD2. The CDR3 spans 16 residues. Unmatched junction bases numbered 11, after V lost 8 bases and J lost 8 bases. Looked up from germline, CDR1 is LNHDA and CDR2 is SQIVND (reference sequence). The CDR3 loop is CASGNNGLAGVGELFF. In DNA, the CDR3 is TGTGCCAGTGGGAATAACGGACTAGCGGGAGTGGGGGAGCTGTTTTTT.